These 7 T cell receptor beta chains originate from one sample sequenced in a study of a mutant IDH1 vaccine in newly diagnosed glioma. Time point described: baseline, week 1 (first vaccination visit). Treatment in this sample: pre-vaccination baseline after standard-of-care therapy. Only in-frame clones appear in the TCRdb table, and some are missing; sequencing was by immunoSEQ multiplex PCR. The table includes tens of thousands of clones, 82% detected once. The sample consisted of PBMCs, taken from a glioma patient treated with radiotherapy, temozolomide or both. The receptors were gathered from a man younger than 45 with glioma.

The gene calls are TRBV5-4 and TRBJ2-7, with 11 bases matching TRBD1. Germline CDR1 is SGHNT and CDR2 is YYREEE (reference sequence). Trimming removed 4 bases from V and 8 bases from J; junction bases left unmatched: 11. CDR3 length equals 15 residues. The CDR3 DNA reads TGTGCCAGCAGCACCGAGGGGGACAGGGGGGAAAAGCAGTACTTC. Its translation: CASSTEGDRGEKQYF.

This clone was seen a few times. The J gene is TRBJ1-1, the V gene TRBV30; 8 bases are shared with TRBD1. The CDR3 has 16 amino acids. CDR1 and CDR2 from the germline V gene are GTSNPN and SVGIG (reference sequence). V dropped 3 bases and J dropped 5; count of bases not matched to a gene: 14. CDR3 nucleotide sequence: TGTGCCTGGAGAGACTTCCAGGGGGCTCGTGGAACTGAAGCTTTCTTT. This gives the protein CAWRDFQGARGTEAFF.

The table lists this clone with a count of one. The genes are TRBV6-4 and TRBJ2-1; 12 bases agree with TRBD2. This CDR3 contains 15 residues. Germline V gene lookup returns CDR1 MRHNA and CDR2 SNTAGT. V lost 4 bases to trimming and J lost 8 bases; unmatched junction nucleotides: 6. The chain's CDR3 is CASSVLAGGPDEQFF. CDR3 DNA: TGTGCCAGCAGTGTACTAGCGGGGGGACCAGATGAGCAGTTCTTC.

The chain joins TRBV2 to TRBJ1-2, with TRBD1 as a possible D gene (5 bases). The germline gives CDR1 SNHLY, CDR2 FYNNEI. Trimming stripped 4 bases from V and 6 bases from J, with 12 bases between. CDR3 length equals 13 residues. CDR3 DNA sequence: TGTGCCAGCAGTGTGTCAGGGACGGATGGCTACACCTTC. This encodes CASSVSGTDGYTF.

The chain recombines TRBV4-1 with TRBJ1-1; the D gene is possibly TRBD1 (5 bases). The CDR3 runs 14 residues. Trimming pared 4 bases from V and 1 base from J, leaving 10 bases between. The V gene's germline CDR1 is MGHRA and CDR2 YSYEKL. Written as DNA, the CDR3 is TGCGCCAGCAGCCCCCGACAGCCGAACACTGAAGCTTTCTTT. It is translated as CASSPRQPNTEAFF.

The chain combines TRBV19 with TRBJ2-1; D not resolved. This CDR3 region has 13 residues. V was clipped by 5 bases and J by 9 bases, with 14 bases between them. Germline values: CDR1 LNHDA, CDR2 SQIVND (reference sequence). The CDR3 DNA is TGTGCCAGTAGTTTGTTAAGGGAAGGTGAGCAGTTCTTC. It encodes CASSLLREGEQFF.

This clone came up once. This chain links TRBV5-1 with TRBJ2-7, with 8 bases identical to TRBD1. Unmatched junction bases numbered 8, after V lost 5 bases and J lost 4 bases. This CDR3 is built from 14 residues. Germline V CDR1 and CDR2: SGHRS, YFSETQ. CDR3 DNA sequence: TGCGCCAGCAGTACCGACAGGGGCGGGTACGAGCAGTACTTC. Protein product: CASSTDRGGYEQYF.